What follows describes a single T cell receptor (beta chain). Between the trimmed V and J ends, which lost 10 bases and 3 bases, there was a span of 16 bases. CDR1 is MDHEN and CDR2 is SYDVKM in the germline V gene. The CDR3 is 13 residues long. In terms of age and location, participants ranged from about 18 to 89 years and lived in about two dozen US areas. Assignments of participants to cohorts depended upon their own reported clinical history. Sequencing used immunoSEQ multiplex PCR; TCRdb keeps in-frame clones, though not all of them. The table lists 270,000 or so clones, around 93% of them singletons, with around 2.8% in the top ten. The source of the sample is a study of blood T cell repertoires in COVID-19. Study-level background: Spain, Italy and the United States supplied samples that represented acute and convalescent COVID-19. T cells, B-cell-depleted T cells, or PBMCs provided the cDNA or gDNA that served as material.

Sample: PBMCs or T cells enriched from blood (not recorded which). The V call is TRBV28, the J call TRBJ2-7; tentative D call: TRBD2 (6 bases). This sequence was found in a man aged 35 to 55 who had been exposed to COVID-19. Here the CDR3 DNA reads TGTGCCATCCGGGCTAGCGATCACTACGAGCAGTACTTC. Its translation: CAIRASDHYEQYF.